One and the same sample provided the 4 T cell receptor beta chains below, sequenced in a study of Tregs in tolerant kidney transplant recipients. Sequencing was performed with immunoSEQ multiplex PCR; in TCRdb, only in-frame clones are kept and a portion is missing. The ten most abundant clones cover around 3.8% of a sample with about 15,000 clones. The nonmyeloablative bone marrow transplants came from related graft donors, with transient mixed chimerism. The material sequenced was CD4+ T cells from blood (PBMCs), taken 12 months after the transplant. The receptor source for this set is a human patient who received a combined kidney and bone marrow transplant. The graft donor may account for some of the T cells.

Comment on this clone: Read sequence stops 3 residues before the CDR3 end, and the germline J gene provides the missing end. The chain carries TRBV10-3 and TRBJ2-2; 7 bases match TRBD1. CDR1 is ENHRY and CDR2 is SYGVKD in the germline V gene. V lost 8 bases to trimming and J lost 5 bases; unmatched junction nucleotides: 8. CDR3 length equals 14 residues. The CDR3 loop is CAIRPTGRTGELFF. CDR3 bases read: TGTGCCATCCGACCGACAGGGCGAACCGGGGAG.

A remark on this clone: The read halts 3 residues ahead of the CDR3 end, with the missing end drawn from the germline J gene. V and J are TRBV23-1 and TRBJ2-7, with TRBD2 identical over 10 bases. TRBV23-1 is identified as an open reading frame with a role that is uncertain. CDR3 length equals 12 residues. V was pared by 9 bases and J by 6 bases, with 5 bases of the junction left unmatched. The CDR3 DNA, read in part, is TGCGCCAGAGCGGGAGGGCGGTTCGAG. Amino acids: CARAGGRFE. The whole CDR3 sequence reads CARAGGRFEQYF.

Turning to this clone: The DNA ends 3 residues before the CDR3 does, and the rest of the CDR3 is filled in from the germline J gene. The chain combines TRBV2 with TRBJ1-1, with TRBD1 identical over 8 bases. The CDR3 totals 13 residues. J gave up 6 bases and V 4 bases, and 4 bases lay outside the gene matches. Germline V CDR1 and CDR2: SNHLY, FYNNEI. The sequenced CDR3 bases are TGTGCCAGCAGTGTACAGGGGGTCGCTGAA. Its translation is CASSVQGVAE. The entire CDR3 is CASSVQGVAEAFF.

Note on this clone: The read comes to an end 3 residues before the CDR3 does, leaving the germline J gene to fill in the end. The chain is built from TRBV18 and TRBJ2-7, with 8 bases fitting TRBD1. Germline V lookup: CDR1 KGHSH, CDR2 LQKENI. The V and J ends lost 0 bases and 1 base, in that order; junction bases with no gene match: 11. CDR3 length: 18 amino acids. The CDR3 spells CASSPPRSRTGRSYEQYF. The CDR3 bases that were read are TGTGCCAGCTCACCACCCCGTTCCCGGACAGGGAGGTCCTACGAG.